What follows are 31 T cell receptor beta chains derived from one specimen sequenced in a study of post-analysis software for immune sequencing data. Study conclusions and caveats: The study found TRBV5-6, TRBV5-1 and TRBV20-1 among 4 or 5 TRBV segments more frequent in patients than controls.

Carried by the TCR beta cDNA libraries were unique molecular identifiers. TCRdb itself ran the PCR reads through MiXCR, one entry per CDR3 protein. The data hold roughly 870,000 distinct CDR3 sequences, with approximately 53% observed a single time. No antigens are known for them. Sequencing was done on a sample of blood. Receptors were obtained from a girl aged 5-17 years with multiple sclerosis.

This clonotype has more than one count but fewer than ten. V and J are TRBV2 and TRBJ2-7; 7 bases map to TRBD2. J lost 3 bases, V lost 8 bases, and 4 bases had no gene match. CDR1 SNHLY and CDR2 FYNNEI come from the germline V gene. The CDR3 sequence is 12 residues long. The CDR3 bases are TGTGCCAGCGGGAGGGAGATCTACGAGCAGTACTTC. Translation gives CASGREIYEQYF.

V is TRBV7-8 and J is TRBJ2-1; D call uncertain. This CDR3 has 16 residues. Germline V gene lookup returns CDR1 SGHVS and CDR2 FQNEAQ. V lost 4 bases, J lost 4 bases, and 17 bases lay in between. CDR3 loop: CASSSRTGGLYNEQFF. Written as DNA, the CDR3 is TGTGCCAGCAGCTCCCGGACCGGCGGCCTTTACAATGAGCAGTTCTTC.

This sequence joins TRBV2 and TRBJ1-1; D is uncertain. The CDR3 is 15 amino acids. Germline CDR1 SNHLY, CDR2 FYNNEI. The V gene lost 5 bases and the J gene lost 1 base, with 14 bases spanning the gap. DNA of the CDR3: TGTGCCAGCAGTATCTCGGAACAGCCGAACACTGAAGCTTTCTTT. It specifies CASSISEQPNTEAFF.

This clonotype has only one observation. The chain uses TRBV5-1 and TRBJ2-7, with 7 bases identical to TRBD2. V gave up 0 bases and J gave up 3 bases; unmatched junction bases: 6. Germline loops: CDR1 SGHRS, CDR2 YFSETQ. CDR3 size: 15 residues. The chain's CDR3 is CASSLVRGGRYEQYF. CDR3 nucleotides: TGCGCCAGCAGCTTGGTGAGGGGAGGGCGCTACGAGCAGTACTTC.

This clonotype was picked up a small number of times. CDR3 region: CAISAGTGIADTQYF. The CDR3 DNA reads as TGTGCCATCAGTGCCGGGACAGGGATCGCAGATACGCAGTATTTT. This chain uses TRBV10-3 with TRBJ2-3, with 9 bases fitting TRBD1. This CDR3 contains 15 residues. Germline V gives CDR1 ENHRY, CDR2 SYGVKD. The J segment lost 4 bases and the V segment lost 4 bases, leaving 6 bases of the junction unmatched.

This clonotype was seen a few times. The J gene is TRBJ2-7, the V gene TRBV15; perhaps TRBD2 as D (5 bases). This CDR3 contains 15 residues. Trimming left V 1 base short and J 2 bases short, with 12 bases between. Looked up from germline, CDR1 is LNHNV and CDR2 is YYDKDF (reference sequence). The CDR3 loop reads CATSRGSSGPYEQYF. The CDR3 DNA is TGTGCCACCAGCAGAGGGTCAAGCGGACCCTACGAGCAGTACTTC.

The genes are TRBV10-3 and TRBJ1-6; D is undetermined. The germline gives CDR1 ENHRY, CDR2 SYGVKD. Trimming shortened V by 8 bases and J by 10 bases, and 15 bases separated the two germline ends. The CDR3 has 13 amino acids. CDR3 bases: TGTGCCATCCGCTCACAGCCTGGATCACCCCTCCACTTT. Amino acid sequence: CAIRSQPGSPLHF.

This clonotype was seen a handful of times. This sequence joins TRBV20-1 and TRBJ2-1, with TRBD1 matching 8 bases. V lost 5 bases and J lost 6; bases outside the gene matches: 9. Germline CDR1 is DFQATT and CDR2 is SNEGSKA (reference sequence). The length of the CDR3 is 14 residues. The CDR3 protein is CSARLTGERNEQFF. The CDR3 bases are TGCAGTGCTCGCCTGACAGGGGAGCGCAATGAGCAGTTCTTC.

The chain carries TRBV13 and TRBJ2-1, with 8 nucleotides matching TRBD2. The ends lost 5 bases at V and 3 bases at J; junction bases unmatched: 9. The CDR3 consists of 16 residues. Germline CDR1 is PRHDT and CDR2 is FYEKMQ (reference sequence). The CDR3 sequence is CASSPGGPGHYNEQFF. The CDR3 nucleotides read TGTGCCAGCAGCCCGGGAGGGCCAGGCCACTACAATGAGCAGTTCTTC.

The chain has TRBV29-1 and TRBJ2-5, with D unclear. This CDR3 spans 13 amino acids. Germline CDR1 and CDR2: SQVTM and ANQGSEA. The V end lost 8 bases, the J end lost 5 bases, and 18 bases lay between the germline ends. The CDR3 protein is CSFRVLGSETQYF. The CDR3 coding sequence is TGCAGCTTCCGGGTATTAGGCTCCGAGACCCAGTACTTC.

The chain employs TRBV6-1 and TRBJ2-4, with unresolved D. The end of the DNA aligns better with TRBJ2-7, so the J call may be wrong. CDR3 length equals 21 residues. From germline, CDR1 is MNHNS and CDR2 SASEGT. The CDR3 spells CASSPRPTQGPTSARFYEQYF. The DNA for the CDR3 is TGTGCCAGCAGTCCCCGGCCAACACAAGGGCCTACCAGCGCCCGATTCTACGAGCAGTACTTC.

V usage is TRBV2 and J usage is TRBJ1-2; 9 positions match TRBD1. CDR1 is SNHLY and CDR2 is FYNNEI in the germline V gene. The CDR3 runs to 13 residues. The V gene end was trimmed by 7 bases and the J gene end by 4 bases; junction bases not matched to a gene: 4. The CDR3 is CASNHRGPYGYTF. CDR3 DNA: TGTGCCAGCAACCACAGGGGGCCCTATGGCTACACCTTC.

The chain is built from TRBV20-1 and TRBJ2-5, with TRBD1 matching over 7 bases. The J call may be incorrect, as the DNA end agrees better with TRBJ2-7. The CDR3 consists of 14 residues. Germline CDR1 is DFQATT and CDR2 is SNEGSKA (reference sequence). Written as DNA, the CDR3 is TGCAGTGCTAGTCACTCGACAGGGCTCTACGAGCAGTACTTC. Protein product: CSASHSTGLYEQYF.

This clonotype showed up many times. This chain connects TRBV3-1 to TRBJ2-7; D might be TRBD1 (6 bases). Germline-derived CDR1 and CDR2 are LGHDT and YNNKEL (reference sequence). V dropped 3 bases and J dropped 0 bases, with 9 bases sitting between them. There are 14 residues in the CDR3. The CDR3 coding sequence is TGTGCCAGCAGCCAGGACAGAAGCTCCTACGAGCAGTACTTC. Translated, it gives CASSQDRSSYEQYF.

This chain joins TRBV3-1 and TRBJ2-7; 8 bases map to TRBD2. With V trimmed by 1 base and J by 2 bases, 4 bases remained unmatched. The germline CDR1 and CDR2 sequences are LGHDT and YNNKEL (reference sequence). This CDR3 region has 15 residues. The CDR3 loop is CASSQVAGRAYEQYF. The CDR3 DNA follows: TGTGCCAGCAGCCAAGTAGCGGGAAGGGCCTACGAGCAGTACTTC.

The chain has TRBV29-1 and TRBJ2-7; weak D call: TRBD2 (6 bases). From germline, CDR1 is SQVTM and CDR2 ANQGSEA. Trimming cost V 5 bases and J 5 bases, with 16 bases left between them. The CDR3 runs to 13 residues. In DNA form, the CDR3 reads TGCAGCGTTCCGGGACGGGGGAACCACGAGCAGTACTTC. This codes for CSVPGRGNHEQYF.

The CDR3 spells CASSRQGTFYEQYF. The DNA for the CDR3 is TGTGCCAGCAGCCGACAGGGAACCTTCTACGAGCAGTACTTC. This chain joins TRBV5-4 and TRBJ2-7; 7 bases are shared with TRBD1. V trimming: 4 bases; J trimming: 3 bases; junction bases outside the gene matches: 7. The CDR3 extends over 14 amino acids. Germline CDR1 and CDR2: SGHNT and YYREEE (reference sequence).

The chain uses TRBV20-1 and TRBJ2-3; no firm D call. V gave up 3 bases and J gave up 1 base, with 11 bases separating them. Germline V gives CDR1 DFQATT, CDR2 SNEGSKA (reference sequence). The CDR3 has 14 amino acids. For the CDR3, the DNA is TGCAGTGCTAGTGCTACTGGCGGCACAGATACGCAGTATTTT. As protein: CSASATGGTDTQYF.

The chain uses TRBV29-1 and TRBJ2-6; D is undetermined. The CDR3 runs to 15 residues. Germline CDR1 is SQVTM and CDR2 is ANQGSEA. Trimming stripped 0 bases from V and 2 bases from J, with 8 bases between. The CDR3 DNA is TGCAGCGTTGAAGATCAGGACGCTGGGGCCAACGTCCTGACTTTC. As protein: CSVEDQDAGANVLTF.

The chain joins TRBV7-9 to TRBJ2-7, with D possibly matching TRBD2 (6 bases). V lost 3 bases to trimming and J lost 6 bases, with 21 bases between them. CDR3 length: 16 residues. CDR1 SEHNR and CDR2 FQNEAQ come from the germline V gene (reference sequence). This CDR3 is CASSFSLGGSLGEQYF. CDR3 coding DNA: TGTGCCAGCAGCTTTAGTTTGGGAGGATCCCTTGGCGAGCAGTACTTC.

J is TRBJ2-3 and V is TRBV12-3 or TRBV12-4; TRBD2 agrees at 10 bases. The CDR3 totals 18 residues. The junction had 13 bases not matched to a gene; V was cut back by 5 bases and J by 2 bases. The CDR3 DNA reads as TGTGCCAGCAGTCCCGGCGGGGCTAGCGGGGGTTCCACAGATACGCAGTATTTT. This codes for CASSPGGASGGSTDTQYF.

The sample holds a few counts of this clonotype. The rearrangement joins TRBV5-1 to TRBJ2-7; the match to TRBD2 covers 12 bases. Trimming at V came to 0 bases and at J to 6 bases, leaving 4 bases not matched to a gene. Germline V gives CDR1 SGHRS, CDR2 YFSETQ. This CDR3 contains 15 residues. The CDR3 DNA sequence: TGCGCCAGCAGCTTGGAAGGACTAGCGGGACGCGAGCAGTACTTC. Translated, it gives CASSLEGLAGREQYF.

This clonotype appeared once. This rearrangement joins TRBV6-1 to TRBJ2-3, with D possibly TRBD2 on 5 matching bases. This CDR3 has 17 amino acids. CDR1 and CDR2 from the germline V gene are MNHNS and SASEGT. Trimming cost V 5 bases and J 3 bases, with 21 bases left between them. CDR3 coding DNA: TGTGCCAGCAGTCCGACGGGCACTAGGACGGGAACAGATACGCAGTATTTT. This encodes CASSPTGTRTGTDTQYF.

This clonotype has more than one count but fewer than ten. V and J are TRBV20-1 and TRBJ2-5, with 14 bases identical to TRBD2. The CDR3 is 16 amino acids. V lost 6 bases and J lost 5; bases outside the gene matches: 11. Germline assignment: CDR1 DFQATT and CDR2 SNEGSKA (reference sequence). In DNA form, the CDR3 reads TGCAGTGCCACCGGGACTAGCGGGAGTCAGATGGAGACCCAGTACTTC. As protein: CSATGTSGSQMETQYF.

This clonotype was picked up many times. The chain combines TRBV6-4 with TRBJ2-1; a possible D gene is TRBD1 (5 bases). This CDR3 contains 15 residues. In germline, CDR1 is MRHNA, CDR2 SNTAGT. V was shortened by 2 bases and J by 0 bases, with 8 bases between the two germline ends. The CDR3 coding sequence is TGTGCCAGCAGTGACAAGCAGGGCTCCTACAATGAGCAGTTCTTC. As protein: CASSDKQGSYNEQFF.

In this sample, this clonotype turned up a few times. The chain carries TRBV10-2 and TRBJ2-7; D is ambiguous. CDR3 length equals 15 residues. With 2 bases removed from V and 0 bases from J, the gap between germline ends came to 11 bases. Germline-derived CDR1 and CDR2 are WSHSY and SAAADI. CDR3 DNA sequence: TGCGCCAGCAGTGAGGAGAGCAGGTACTCCTACGAGCAGTACTTC. Translation gives CASSEESRYSYEQYF.

The chain couples TRBV25-1 to TRBJ1-5; D remains ambiguous. Germline assignment: CDR1 MGHDK and CDR2 SYGVNS. This CDR3 comprises 11 residues. The V end lost 7 bases, the J end lost 6 bases, and 7 bases lay between the germline ends. This CDR3 reads CASTPFQPQHF. The CDR3 region has the DNA TGTGCCAGCACACCGTTTCAGCCCCAGCATTTT.

The chain links TRBV7-2 to TRBJ2-7; the D is unclear. V lost 5 bases, J lost 4 bases, and 18 bases lay in between. Germline lookup yields CDR1 SGHTA and CDR2 FQGNSA. CDR3 length: 15 residues. The CDR3 here is CASSPRILADYEQYF. CDR3 nucleotides: TGTGCCAGCAGCCCCCGTATTTTGGCTGATTACGAGCAGTACTTC.

The gene calls are TRBV29-1 and TRBJ2-7, with 7 bases aligning to TRBD2. CDR3 size: 12 residues. With V trimmed by 0 bases and J by 12 bases, 8 bases remained unmatched. Germline CDR1 reads SQVTM; CDR2 reads ANQGSEA. In DNA, the CDR3 is TGCAGCGTTGAAGATCAGCGGGGCAGGAGGTACTTC. Its protein product is CSVEDQRGRRYF.

The chain couples TRBV18 to TRBJ2-1, with unresolved D. Germline V gives CDR1 KGHSH, CDR2 LQKENI. V lost 3 bases to trimming and J lost 5 bases, with 23 bases between them. The CDR3 has 18 amino acids. CDR3 nucleotides: TGTGCCAGCTCACCCTATGGCTCTTTAGTCGGCGGACACAATGAGCAGTTCTTC. Its translation is CASSPYGSLVGGHNEQFF.

V gene TRBV20-1 combines with J gene TRBJ2-1; 9 bases are shared with TRBD2. V shed 1 base, J shed 5 bases, and the junction held 6 bases outside the gene matches. Germline V lookup: CDR1 DFQATT, CDR2 SNEGSKA (reference sequence). This CDR3 has 15 amino acids. The CDR3 DNA sequence: TGCAGTGCTAGAGTTGGCCAGCGGGGGGACAATGAGCAGTTCTTC. Protein product: CSARVGQRGDNEQFF.